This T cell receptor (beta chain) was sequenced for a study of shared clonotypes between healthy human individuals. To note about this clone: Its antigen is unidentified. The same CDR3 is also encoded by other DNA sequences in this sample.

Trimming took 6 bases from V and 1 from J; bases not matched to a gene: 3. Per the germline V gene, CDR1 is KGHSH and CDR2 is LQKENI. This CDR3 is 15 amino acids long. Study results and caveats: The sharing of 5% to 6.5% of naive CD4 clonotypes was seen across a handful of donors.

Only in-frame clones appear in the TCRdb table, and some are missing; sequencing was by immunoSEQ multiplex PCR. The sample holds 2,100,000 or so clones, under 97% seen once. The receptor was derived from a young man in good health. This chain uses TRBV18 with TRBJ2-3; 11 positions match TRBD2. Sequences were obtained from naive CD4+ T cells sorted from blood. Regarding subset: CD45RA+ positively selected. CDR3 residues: CASSQTSGGTDTQYF. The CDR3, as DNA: TGTGCCAGCTCTCAGACTAGCGGGGGCACAGATACGCAGTATTTT.